Listed here are 14 T cell receptor beta chains from one sample, sequenced in a study of high-grade serous ovarian cancer treatment subgroups. Tumor samples were taken before definitive surgery or chemotherapy. Here immunoSEQ multiplex PCR was the method, and the copy in TCRdb shows in-frame clones only, minus some. The table includes about 6,200 clones, about four fifths detected once. Sequencing was done on a sample of tumor tissue. The receptors shown here come from a human donor with high-grade serous ovarian cancer.

The chain joins TRBV15 to TRBJ2-6; no clear D gene. Trimming shortened V by 4 bases and J by 0 bases, and 19 bases separated the two germline ends. Germline CDR1 and CDR2: LNHNV and YYDKDF (reference sequence). The CDR3 has 19 amino acids. As DNA, the CDR3 is TGTGCCACCAGCATAGTACCGGGCCCCTCGGGCTCTGGGGCCAACGTCCTGACTTTC. Protein sequence: CATSIVPGPSGSGANVLTF.

In its sample, this clone was seen once. The chain is built from TRBV6-1 and TRBJ2-7, with D unclear. V was trimmed by 3 bases and J by 3 bases, leaving 9 bases between them. Per germline, CDR1 MNHNS and CDR2 SASEGT. The CDR3 is 13 amino acids. CDR3: CASSDYISYEQYF. DNA for the CDR3: TGTGCCAGCAGTGACTACATCAGCTACGAGCAGTACTTC.

The genes are TRBV6-1 and TRBJ2-3; D is perhaps TRBD2 (6 bases). CDR1 and CDR2 (germline): MNHNS, SASEGT. With 7 bases removed from V and 3 bases from J, the gap between germline ends came to 8 bases. The CDR3 has 12 amino acids. CDR3 sequence: CASTGVTDTQYF. The CDR3 region has the DNA TGTGCCAGCACGGGAGTAACAGATACGCAGTATTTT.

The genes are TRBV5-5 and TRBJ1-2; 7 positions match TRBD1. Germline V gives CDR1 SGHKS, CDR2 YYEKEE (reference sequence). The CDR3 contains 16 residues. V shed 5 bases and J 1 base; nucleotides not matched to a gene: 11. This CDR3 is CASSTNRDSINYGYTF. CDR3 bases: TGTGCCAGCAGTACCAATAGGGACAGCATTAACTATGGCTACACCTTC.

V is TRBV6-1 and J is TRBJ2-7, with D hard to call. Germline values: CDR1 MNHNS, CDR2 SASEGT. V was cut by 1 base and J by 2 bases, with 9 bases left in between. This CDR3 has 14 residues. CDR3 DNA: TGTGCCAGCAGTGAAGGCGGAGAAACCTACGAGCAGTACTTC. Translation gives CASSEGGETYEQYF.

The gene calls are TRBV2 and TRBJ2-5, with 8 bases aligning to TRBD1. The J call may be incorrect, as the DNA end agrees better with TRBJ2-7. This CDR3 has 12 amino acids. Germline CDR1 reads SNHLY; CDR2 reads FYNNEI. In nucleotides, the CDR3 is TGTGCCGGCCGGACAGGGCCTTTCGAGCAGTACTTC. It is translated as CAGRTGPFEQYF.

The chain links TRBV30 to TRBJ2-5; TRBD2 matches at 7 bases. Losses at the gene ends were 4 bases for V and 5 bases for J; bases not matched to a gene: 7. The CDR3 length is 13 residues. Germline lookup yields CDR1 GTSNPN and CDR2 SVGIG (reference sequence). CDR3 in amino acids: CAWNGGSGETQYF. The CDR3 DNA follows: TGTGCCTGGAACGGCGGGAGTGGGGAGACCCAGTACTTC. Full variable domain (outside the CDR3, taken from reference TRBV30 and TRBJ2-5): SQTIHQWPATLVQPVGSPLSLECTVEGTSNPNLYWYRQAAGRGLQLLFYSVGIGQISSEVPQNLSASRPQDRQFILSSKKLLLSDSGFYLCAWNGGSGETQYFGPGTRLLVL.

The chain links TRBV2 to TRBJ2-7; no clear D gene. There are 12 residues in the CDR3. Trimming took off 6 bases at V and 0 bases at J, with 6 bases between the two ends. Germline lookup yields CDR1 SNHLY and CDR2 FYNNEI. The CDR3 nucleotides read TGTGCCAGCAGCCCAGCCTCCTACGAGCAGTACTTC. Residues: CASSPASYEQYF.

The gene calls are TRBV7-9 and TRBJ1-4; D unclear. Germline V gives CDR1 SEHNR, CDR2 FQNEAQ (reference sequence). This CDR3 has 15 amino acids. V lost 6 bases, J lost 3 bases, and 14 bases lay in between. The CDR3: CASRRWTESNEKLFF. As DNA, the CDR3 is TGTGCCAGCAGACGATGGACGGAGTCTAATGAAAAACTGTTTTTT.

The rearrangement joins TRBV9 to TRBJ2-7, with TRBD2 identical over 9 bases. Germline CDR1 reads SGDLS; CDR2 reads YYNGEE. The CDR3 is 14 amino acids. V dropped 5 bases and J dropped 3; count of bases not matched to a gene: 6. CDR3 loop: CASSTGTSFYEQYF. Written as DNA, the CDR3 is TGTGCCAGCAGTACCGGGACTAGCTTCTACGAGCAGTACTTC.

This clone appeared a single time. The J gene is TRBJ1-2, the V gene TRBV28; TRBD1 might be the D (5 bases). The germline CDR1 and CDR2 sequences are MDHEN and SYDVKM. V lost 3 bases to trimming and J lost 4 bases, with 18 bases between them. This CDR3 spans 16 amino acids. CDR3 amino acids: CASSFGGGFIAYGYTF. CDR3 nucleotide sequence: TGTGCCAGCAGTTTTGGGGGTGGCTTTATTGCCTATGGCTACACCTTC.

The V call is TRBV5-6, the J call TRBJ2-3; 9 positions match TRBD1. From germline, CDR1 is SGHDT and CDR2 YYEEEE. This CDR3 has 14 residues. Trimming took 5 bases from V and 9 from J; bases not matched to a gene: 10. The CDR3 region is CASRGGTGIDTQYF. The CDR3 DNA is TGTGCCAGCAGGGGGGGGACAGGGATTGACACGCAGTATTTT.

The chain couples TRBV19 to TRBJ2-4; D is possibly TRBD1 or TRBD2 (5 bases each). The CDR3 is 11 residues long. The germline gives CDR1 LNHDA, CDR2 SQIVND (reference sequence). V was clipped by 10 bases and J by 5 bases, with 9 bases between them. The CDR3 DNA reads TGTGCCACCCGGGACCAAAACATTCAGTACTTC. It encodes CATRDQNIQYF.

This chain joins TRBV27 and TRBJ2-2; TRBD2 agrees at 7 bases. Germline CDR1 and CDR2: MNHEY and SMNVEV (reference sequence). V dropped 0 bases and J dropped 6; count of bases not matched to a gene: 13. The CDR3 has 18 residues. The CDR3 sequence: CASSLSKVAGVVSGELFF. The CDR3 DNA follows: TGTGCCAGCAGTTTATCGAAGGTCGCGGGGGTTGTATCCGGGGAGCTGTTTTTT.